This is a list of T cell receptor beta chains from one sample in a study of T-cell reconstitution after alpha-beta-depleted transplantation in children. One entry per CDR3 protein results from TCRdb running MiXCR on the PCR reads. The sample has 900,000 or so distinct CDR3 sequences, roughly 15% seen once. The source material was PBMCs, mostly from graft donor cells, sampled 360 days after TCRalphabeta/CD19-depleted stem cell transplant. These receptors were collected from a male patient younger than 18 who had a stem cell transplant for acute lymphoblastic leukemia, so the T cells may come from the graft donor. Both conserved end residues are trimmed from each CDR3. Fields, in order: V gene, CDR3 protein.

TRBV20-1,SARTSGGTGELF
TRBV6-2/TRBV6-3,ASTRALTSYEQY
TRBV7-9,ASSPRGAQSAETQY
TRBV4-1,ASSQSRGQTMNTEAF
TRBV12-3/TRBV12-4,ASRTGAPAEQY
TRBV7-3,ASSLMGQQETQY
TRBV7-3,ASSDTGNTGELF
TRBV15,ATSRDGPNGYNEQF
TRBV12-3/TRBV12-4,ASSPGLAGVVGYEQY
TRBV5-1,ASSVAGARSNEQF
TRBV7-2,ASSSTGWGRPDTQY
TRBV5-1,ASSLLGQGAGGYT
TRBV12-3/TRBV12-4,ASSSRKQREGPTRWDTQY
TRBV10-3,AISEGPGSYNEQF
TRBV5-4,ASSFTGTPYGYT
TRBV11-2,ASSPKRATGNTIY
TRBV7-2,ASSLAVTEF
TRBV7-2,ASVKDRAYNEQF
TRBV6-1,ASSDRGSHQPQH
TRBV6-5,ASSSPDRDDEQF
TRBV19,ASSIRTLNNEQF
TRBV10-3,AISGHVTVAGELF
TRBV11-2,ASSLGGMISTDTQY
TRBV5-1,ASSPLRTGDIQY
TRBV29-1,SVEGGDREQF
TRBV4-2,ASSLGRGGLNTEAF
TRBV7-8,ASSLIRGASTDTQY
TRBV7-3,ASGEGRTDTQY
TRBV5-1,ASSSGLAAQETQY
TRBV6-1,ASSPTYGNTEAF
TRBV5-1,ASSSLAGSTDTQY
TRBV15,ATSEWGSPSPYEQY
TRBV2,ASSEGAGTYEQY
TRBV29-1,SVVVGLAGYEQY
TRBV12-3/TRBV12-4,ASGDGMNTEAF
TRBV15,AASRDRGAGIQY
TRBV21-1,ASSKRKFTRWEQY
TRBV9,ASSVGSVVSGIFPGELF
TRBV4-1,ASRWIMAVSYEQY
TRBV5-1,ASSLAGGPVMAEQF
TRBV20-1,SATDRGKNIQY
TRBV7-9,ASSSRTDKETQY
TRBV6-1,ASRGAGTENEQF
TRBV7-2,ASSSYGSYEQY
TRBV19,ASSISAGGPEQF